This T cell receptor beta chain comes out of a study of radiotherapy plus CTLA-4 blockade in lung cancer. With respect to this clone: The antigen is not known.

Assay: immunoSEQ multiplex PCR; the TCRdb copy retains only in-frame clones and omits some. The table shows approximately 90,000 clones, with around 82% occurring only once. Overall study findings and caveats: Radiotherapy plus ipilimumab was followed by expansion in blood of tumor-derived TCR clones.

V lost 1 base and J 0 bases, leaving 7 bases between the germline ends. Germline V gene data show CDR1 as MNHEY and CDR2 as SMNVEV (reference sequence). The CDR3 has 15 residues. The chain carries TRBV27 and TRBJ2-1; D tentatively fits TRBD1 or TRBD2 (6 bases each). The sequence was collected from a human donor with non-small cell lung cancer who had stable disease on radiotherapy plus ipilimumab. The sequenced sample was peripheral blood, obtained from a patient treated with radiotherapy plus ipilimumab. The DNA for the CDR3 is TGTGCCAGCAGTTTATGGGGGGCCTCCTACAATGAGCAGTTCTTC. It specifies CASSLWGASYNEQFF.